The clone carrying this T cell receptor (beta chain) was recorded many times. The antigen is unknown. This sample was taken from a study of T cells in Graves' hyperthyroidism and ophthalmopathy. Study-wide results and caveats: Stable hyperthyroidism and ophthalmopathy were separated using 13 V-J signatures.

Trimming cost V 5 bases and J 10 bases, with 17 bases left between them. The CDR3 runs to 14 residues. Germline CDR1 reads SGHAT; CDR2 reads FQNNGV. Researchers amplified the TCR beta CDR3 regions from RNA transcripts. With the HTBI primer set, the TCR CDR3 went through a first round of RT-PCR. TCRdb analysed the multiplex PCR reads with MiXCR anew, one entry per CDR3 protein. The sample has roughly 160,000 distinct CDR3 sequences, over 7.5% seen once; the top ten hold about 20%. It was uncontrolled infection, other autoimmune disease, pregnancy or lactation that excluded patients. Blood was drawn at first hyperthyroidism diagnosis, before any ophthalmopathy symptoms. Isolation of PBMCs was performed on around 9.8 ml fresh peripheral blood.

This clonotype was sampled from a woman aged 18-29 years with Graves' hyperthyroidism that later progressed to Graves' ophthalmopathy. The chain links TRBV11-2 to TRBJ1-4; TRBD1 is a possible D gene (6 bases). Sequenced material: blood. The CDR3 coding sequence is TGTGCCAGCAGCATACAGGGAATAGCCGGAAAACTGTTTTTT. It is translated as CASSIQGIAGKLFF.